The 16 T cell receptor beta chains listed next were all sequenced from one sample in a study of T cells in Graves' hyperthyroidism and ophthalmopathy (dated by TCRdb to about 2019). The receptor library was made with multiplex PCR. The instrument was an Illumina HiSeq 2000. Amplification of TCR beta CDR3 regions was carried out from RNA transcripts. The TCR CDR3 was subjected to a first round of RT-PCR using the HTBI primer set and the Qiagen OneStep RT-PCR kit. The public reads were quality trimmed at Q25 with fastp and then assembled into clones with MiXCR by TCRdb, keeping productive beta chains. Merged by CDR3 protein, the rows form single entries marked with the most common genes and DNA. The sample table shows 650,000 to 750,000 distinct CDR3 sequences, and less than 15% are seen once. 10% of the sample is taken by the ten largest. Sequenced sample: blood. The receptors stem from a woman aged 18-29 years with Graves' hyperthyroidism.

This clonotype was picked up a small number of times. No conserved phenylalanine or tryptophan is present at the end of the CDR3, so a read error is the likely explanation. The rearrangement joins TRBV7-8 to TRBJ1-5, with D possibly TRBD1 on 5 matching bases. V shed 4 bases and J shed 6 bases, with 13 bases lying between them. The CDR3 has 14 residues. Per the germline V gene, CDR1 is SGHVS and CDR2 is FQNEAQ. The CDR3 nucleotides read TGTGCCAGCAGCTCCCTCAGGGACGGTCAGCCCCAGCATCTT. Residues: CASSSLRDGQPQHL.

This clonotype has more than one count but fewer than ten. The chain links TRBV20-1 to TRBJ2-1, with D tentatively TRBD1 (6 bases). V was pared by 1 base and J by 10 bases, with 17 bases between. The CDR3 is 14 residues long. Germline V lookup: CDR1 DFQATT, CDR2 SNEGSKA (reference sequence). The CDR3 DNA reads TGCAGTGCTAGAGGCCGTCCGGGACAACCCGAGCAGTTCTTC. This codes for CSARGRPGQPEQFF.

This clonotype was counted between two and nine times. V usage is TRBV27 and J usage is TRBJ1-4; D gene ambiguous. V lost 6 bases, J lost 0 bases, and 5 bases lay in between. CDR3 length: 13 residues. Germline CDR1 MNHEY, CDR2 SMNVEV (reference sequence). The CDR3 DNA reads TGTGCCAGCAGGGAAGCAACTAATGAAAAACTGTTTTTT. Residues: CASREATNEKLFF.

This clonotype was detected only a few times. Just one base apart from a much larger clone, this may be a read error. This chain connects TRBV11-2 to TRBJ2-5, with D possibly TRBD1 on 6 matching bases. CDR3 length equals 14 residues. CDR1 and CDR2 (germline): SGHAT, FQNNGV. The CDR3 DNA sequence: TGTGCCAGCAGTGGAAAAGGACAGCAAGAGGCCCAGTACTTC. Amino acids: CASSGKGQQEAQYF.

This chain joins TRBV4-3 and TRBJ1-6; TRBD1 matches at 7 bases. V lost 5 bases and J lost 8; bases outside the gene matches: 6. The CDR3 length is 14 residues. CDR1 is LGHNA, CDR2 YSLEER, per germline. CDR3 sequence reads: CASSTRTGDSPLHF. The CDR3 DNA sequence: TGCGCCAGCAGCACCCGGACAGGAGATTCACCCCTCCACTTT.

This clonotype occurred a few times. The J gene is TRBJ2-5, the V gene TRBV18; no clear D gene. The CDR3 is 14 residues long. Looked up from germline, CDR1 is KGHSH and CDR2 is LQKENI. With 1 base removed from V and 4 bases from J, the gap between germline ends came to 10 bases. CDR3 DNA: TGTGCCAGCTCACCACTTCCGAGCACAGAGACCCAGTACTTC. This sequence encodes CASSPLPSTETQYF.

As for this clonotype: A much larger clone lies a single base off, so this may be a read error. V is TRBV5-5 and J is TRBJ2-2, with TRBD2 as a possible D gene (5 bases). CDR1 SGHKS and CDR2 YYEKEE come from the germline V gene (reference sequence). The length of the CDR3 is 15 residues. The CDR3 DNA sequence: TGTGCCAGCAGGCCCGGTGCGGCGAACACCGGGGAGCCGTTTTTT. This gives the protein CASRPGAANTGEPFF.

This clonotype was seen many times. The chain employs TRBV5-1 and TRBJ2-7; no firm D call. The V end was cut by 1 base, the J end by 1 base, with 12 bases between. CDR3 size: 15 residues. Germline lookup yields CDR1 SGHRS and CDR2 YFSETQ. The CDR3 is CASSLTRVGSYEQYF. The DNA for the CDR3 is TGCGCCAGCAGCTTGACCCGGGTCGGGTCCTACGAGCAGTACTTC.

This clonotype was counted between two and nine times. This sequence joins TRBV30 and TRBJ1-5; 7 bases align to TRBD1. Trimming took 3 bases from V and 9 from J; bases not matched to a gene: 8. Germline V CDR1 and CDR2: GTSNPN, SVGIG (reference sequence). The CDR3 consists of 13 residues. The CDR3: CAWRGQPGGPQHF. The CDR3, as DNA: TGTGCCTGGAGGGGACAGCCAGGGGGGCCCCAGCATTTT.

This clonotype was observed many times. The rearrangement links TRBV7-9 to TRBJ1-5; 9 positions agree with TRBD1. Germline-derived CDR1 and CDR2 are SEHNR and FQNEAQ (reference sequence). CDR3 length equals 17 residues. V trimming: 4 bases; J trimming: 2 bases; junction bases outside the gene matches: 9. CDR3: CASSSWTGVFGNQPQHF. The CDR3 coding sequence is TGTGCCAGCAGCTCCTGGACAGGGGTTTTTGGCAATCAGCCCCAGCATTTT.

This clonotype was seen many times. The genes are TRBV7-2 and TRBJ2-5; a weak D match, TRBD2 (5 bases). The V end was cut by 5 bases, the J end by 2 bases, with 18 bases between. The germline CDR1 and CDR2 sequences are SGHTA and FQGNSA. The CDR3 is 16 residues long. CDR3 sequence (DNA): TGTGCCAGCAGCCCTCGGCGGGTGTCCGTACAAGAGACCCAGTACTTC. It is translated as CASSPRRVSVQETQYF.

This clonotype appeared a single time. The chain joins TRBV4-2 to TRBJ2-2; TRBD2 matches at 10 bases. V was clipped by 4 bases and J by 5 bases; unmatched bases: 7. CDR3 size: 16 residues. Germline loops: CDR1 LGHNA, CDR2 YNFKEQ. CDR3: CASSPKGLAITGELFF. The CDR3 bases are TGTGCCAGCAGCCCTAAGGGACTAGCGATAACCGGGGAGCTGTTTTTT.

This chain links TRBV29-1 with TRBJ2-1; D perhaps matches TRBD2 (6 bases). V was trimmed by 6 bases and J by 0 bases, leaving 18 bases between them. CDR3 length equals 16 residues. Germline values: CDR1 SQVTM, CDR2 ANQGSEA. CDR3 protein: CSVESGGPRSYNEQFF. CDR3 coding DNA: TGCAGCGTGGAATCTGGAGGGCCGCGCTCCTACAATGAGCAGTTCTTC.

The CDR3 bases are TGTGCCAGCAGCTTAAGTAGGGAGTATGGCTACACCTTC. It codes for CASSLSREYGYTF. The chain joins TRBV7-9 to TRBJ1-2; D not certain. V was shortened by 2 bases and J by 5 bases, with 9 bases between the two germline ends. The CDR3 spans 13 residues. Germline V gives CDR1 SEHNR, CDR2 FQNEAQ (reference sequence). Based on the CDR3 plus reference TRBV7-9 and TRBJ1-2, the full variable domain is DTGVSQNPRHKITKRGQNVTFRCDPISEHNRLYWYRQTLGQGPEFLTYFQNEAQLEKSRLLSDRFSAERPKGSFSTLEIQRTEQGDSAMYLCASSLSREYGYTFGSGTRLTVV.

This clonotype has a count of ten or more. The J gene is TRBJ1-3, the V gene TRBV7-2; D remains unclear. Looked up from germline, CDR1 is SGHTA and CDR2 is FQGNSA. Trimming cost V 1 base and J 4 bases, with 14 bases left between them. The CDR3 is made up of 16 amino acids. The CDR3 loop reads CASSLESTVAGNTIYF. DNA of the CDR3: TGTGCCAGCAGCTTAGAGTCTACAGTAGCCGGAAACACCATATATTTT.

This clonotype has a count of ten or more. The chain recombines TRBV28 with TRBJ2-1; D possibly corresponds to TRBD2 (6 bases). This CDR3 is built from 16 residues. Between the trimmed V and J ends, which lost 3 bases and 6 bases, there was a span of 18 bases. Germline V gene sequence: CDR1 MDHEN, CDR2 SYDVKM. This chain's CDR3 is CASSFLLGLAANEQFF. As DNA, the CDR3 is TGTGCCAGCAGTTTTTTACTTGGGTTAGCGGCCAATGAGCAGTTCTTC.